Each of the 10 T cell receptor beta chains below was sequenced from the same sample in a study of cytomegalovirus exposure and HLA in healthy donors. A multiplex PCR was run with 60 Vbeta primers and 13 Jbeta primers. Sequencing was performed with immunoSEQ multiplex PCR; in TCRdb, only in-frame clones are kept and a portion is missing. This sample has approximately 150,000 clones, with 73% found just once. Specimen: PBMCs. These receptors were taken from a woman aged 18-29 years in good health and CMV-seropositive.

This chain connects TRBV7-6 to TRBJ2-6, with 8 bases lining up with TRBD1. Germline assignment: CDR1 SGHVS and CDR2 FNYEAQ. The junction had 1 base not matched to a gene; V was cut back by 3 bases and J by 0 bases. The CDR3 contains 16 residues. The CDR3 loop is CASSLDRVSGANVLTF. The CDR3 DNA reads TGTGCCAGCAGCTTGGACAGGGTCTCTGGGGCCAACGTCCTGACTTTC.

The CDR3 DNA sequence: TGTGCCAGCAGTTACGGCCTCAACACCGGGGAGCTGTTTTTT. It specifies CASSYGLNTGELFF. The chain is built from TRBV6-5 and TRBJ2-2; D is unclear. V lost 2 bases and J lost 2, with 6 bases in between. CDR3 length equals 14 residues. Germline V gene sequence: CDR1 MNHEY, CDR2 SVGAGI.

The V call is TRBV12-5, the J call TRBJ2-2, with a tentative D call TRBD2 (5 bases). Per the germline V gene, CDR1 is LGHNT and CDR2 is FRNRAP. V was pared by 0 bases and J by 1 base, with 15 bases between. This CDR3 spans 18 amino acids. The CDR3 DNA reads as TGTGCTAGTGGTTTGGTACCCCGGCTAGAGGGGAACACCGGGGAGCTGTTTTTT. Its protein product is CASGLVPRLEGNTGELFF.

The genes are TRBV9 and TRBJ2-5; 7 bases agree with TRBD2. The V gene end was trimmed by 2 bases and the J gene end by 1 base; junction bases not matched to a gene: 2. Germline V CDR1 and CDR2: SGDLS, YYNGEE. The CDR3 spans 14 residues. The CDR3 coding sequence is TGTGCCAGCAGCGTGGGAGGGGCCCAAGAGACCCAGTACTTC. Its protein product is CASSVGGAQETQYF. The full variable domain, rest sourced from reference TRBV9 and TRBJ2-5, is DSGVTQTPKHLITATGQRVTLRCSPRSGDLSVYWYQQSLDQGLQFLIQYYNGEERAKGNILERFSAQQFPDLHSELNLSSLELGDSALYFCASSVGGAQETQYFGPGTRLLVL.

The chain links TRBV9 to TRBJ2-1, with 7 nucleotides matching TRBD1. Germline trimming cut 7 bases from V and 6 bases from J; bases unmatched to any gene: 4. CDR1 is SGDLS, CDR2 YYNGEE, per germline. This CDR3 spans 12 amino acids. The chain's CDR3 is CASDSGGNEQFF. DNA for the CDR3: TGTGCCAGCGACTCAGGGGGCAATGAGCAGTTCTTC.

The chain has TRBV19 and TRBJ1-4, with TRBD1 as a possible D gene (5 bases). Germline V lookup: CDR1 LNHDA, CDR2 SQIVND (reference sequence). This CDR3 is 15 amino acids long. V lost 6 bases and J 6 bases, leaving 17 bases between the germline ends. The CDR3 protein is CASSRDSEVDEKLFF. CDR3 nucleotide sequence: TGTGCCAGTAGCCGAGACAGTGAGGTAGATGAAAAACTGTTTTTT.

The J gene is TRBJ1-4, the V gene TRBV2; perhaps TRBD1 as D (5 bases). The CDR3 is made up of 17 amino acids. Trimming pared 6 bases from V and 4 bases from J, leaving 21 bases between. Germline V gives CDR1 SNHLY, CDR2 FYNNEI. CDR3 amino acids: CASSPYWTPVLNEKLFF. CDR3 DNA: TGTGCCAGCAGCCCATACTGGACACCGGTACTTAATGAAAAACTGTTTTTT. Full variable domain (rest looked up from reference TRBV2 and TRBJ1-4): EPEVTQTPSHQVTQMGQEVILRCVPISNHLYFYWYRQILGQKVEFLVSFYNNEISEKSEIFDDQFSVERPDGSNFTLKIRSTKLEDSAMYFCASSPYWTPVLNEKLFFGSGTQLSVL.

Here the CDR3 reads CASANRGNSYEQYF. For the CDR3, the DNA is TGTGCCAGCGCCAACAGGGGTAACTCCTACGAGCAGTACTTC. The genes are TRBV27 and TRBJ2-7; 7 nucleotides align to TRBD1. V lost 8 bases, J lost 0 bases, and 7 bases stayed unmatched. CDR3 length: 14 amino acids. Germline V gene data show CDR1 as MNHEY and CDR2 as SMNVEV (reference sequence).

The CDR3 reads CASSYSTGPFSYEQYF. CDR3 nucleotide sequence: TGTGCCAGCAGTTATTCGACAGGACCGTTCTCCTACGAGCAGTACTTC. This chain connects TRBV5-6 to TRBJ2-7; possible D gene TRBD1, 6 bases. The CDR3 runs to 16 residues. V was pared by 5 bases and J by 0 bases, with 18 bases between. CDR1 is SGHDT, CDR2 YYEEEE, per germline. Using reference TRBV5-6 and TRBJ2-7 for the parts outside the CDR3, the full variable domain is DAGVTQSPTHLIKTRGQQVTLRCSPKSGHDTVSWYQQALGQGPQFIFQYYEEEERQRGNFPDRFSGHQFPNYSSELNVNALLLGDSALYLCASSYSTGPFSYEQYFGPGTRLTVT.

In this sample, this clone turned up a few times. This chain joins TRBV10-3 and TRBJ1-1; 8 bases match TRBD1. The CDR3 contains 15 residues. J gave up 1 base and V 4 bases, and 5 bases lay outside the gene matches. Germline V gene lookup returns CDR1 ENHRY and CDR2 SYGVKD. The CDR3 DNA is TGTGCCATCAGTGGGCGACAGGGGCGGAACACTGAAGCTTTCTTT. Its protein product is CAISGRQGRNTEAFF.